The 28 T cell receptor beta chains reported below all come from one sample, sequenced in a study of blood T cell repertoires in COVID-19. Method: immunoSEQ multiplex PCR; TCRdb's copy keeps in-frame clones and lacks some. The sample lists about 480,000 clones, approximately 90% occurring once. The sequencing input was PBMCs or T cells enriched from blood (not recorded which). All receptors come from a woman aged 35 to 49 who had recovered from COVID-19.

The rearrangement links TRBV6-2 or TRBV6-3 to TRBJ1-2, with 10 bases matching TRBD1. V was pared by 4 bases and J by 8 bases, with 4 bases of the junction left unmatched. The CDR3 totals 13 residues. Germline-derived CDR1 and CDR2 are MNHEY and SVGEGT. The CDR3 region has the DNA TGTGCCAGCAGTTTCCGGGACAGGGGCGGCTACACCTTC. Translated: CASSFRDRGGYTF.

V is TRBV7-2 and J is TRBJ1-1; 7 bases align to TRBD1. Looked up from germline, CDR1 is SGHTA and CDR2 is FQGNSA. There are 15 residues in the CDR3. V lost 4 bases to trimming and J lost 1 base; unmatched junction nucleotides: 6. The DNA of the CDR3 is TGTGCCAGCAGCTCCTTGCGACAGGGGAACACTGAAGCTTTCTTT. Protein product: CASSSLRQGNTEAFF.

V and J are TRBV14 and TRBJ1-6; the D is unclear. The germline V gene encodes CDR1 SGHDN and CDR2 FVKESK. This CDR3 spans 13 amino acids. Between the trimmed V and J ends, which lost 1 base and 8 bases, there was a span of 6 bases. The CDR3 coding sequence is TGTGCCAGCAGCCAAGTTGGGCATTCACCCCTCCACTTT. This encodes CASSQVGHSPLHF.

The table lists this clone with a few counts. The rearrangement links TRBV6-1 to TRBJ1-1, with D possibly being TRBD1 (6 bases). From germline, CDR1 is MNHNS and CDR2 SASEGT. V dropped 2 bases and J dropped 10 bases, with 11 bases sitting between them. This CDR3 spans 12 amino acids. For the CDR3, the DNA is TGTGCCAGCAGTGAATATCAGGGGCGAGCTTTCTTT. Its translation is CASSEYQGRAFF.

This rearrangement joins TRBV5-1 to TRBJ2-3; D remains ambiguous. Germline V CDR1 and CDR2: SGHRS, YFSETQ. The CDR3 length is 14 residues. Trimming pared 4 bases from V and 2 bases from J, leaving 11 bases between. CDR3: CASSPTTYTDTQYF. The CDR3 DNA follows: TGCGCCAGCAGCCCGACAACGTACACAGATACGCAGTATTTT.

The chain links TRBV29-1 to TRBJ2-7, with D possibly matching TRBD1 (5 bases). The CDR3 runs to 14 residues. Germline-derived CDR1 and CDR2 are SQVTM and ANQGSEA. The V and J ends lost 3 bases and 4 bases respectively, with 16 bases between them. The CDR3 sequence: CSVEGPGAGYEQYF. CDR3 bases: TGCAGCGTTGAGGGGCCTGGGGCAGGGTACGAGCAGTACTTC.

The CDR3 spells CASMVIAGADEQFF. CDR3 nucleotide sequence: TGTGCCAGTATGGTGATAGCGGGAGCGGATGAGCAGTTCTTC. The chain has TRBV19 and TRBJ2-1, with 9 bases identical to TRBD2. V shed 7 bases and J 8 bases; nucleotides not matched to a gene: 9. Per germline, CDR1 LNHDA and CDR2 SQIVND (reference sequence). The CDR3 is made up of 14 amino acids.

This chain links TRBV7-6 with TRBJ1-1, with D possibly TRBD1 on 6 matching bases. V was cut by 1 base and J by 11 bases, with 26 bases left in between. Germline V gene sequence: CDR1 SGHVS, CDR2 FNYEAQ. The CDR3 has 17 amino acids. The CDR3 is CASSLGLNRAAAGSAFF. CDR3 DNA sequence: TGTGCCAGCAGCTTAGGATTAAACAGGGCCGCCGCGGGTAGTGCTTTCTTT.

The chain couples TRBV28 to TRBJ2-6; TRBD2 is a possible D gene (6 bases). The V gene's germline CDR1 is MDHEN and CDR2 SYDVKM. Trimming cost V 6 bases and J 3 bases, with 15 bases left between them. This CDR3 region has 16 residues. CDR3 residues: CASSKGGGVGANVLTF. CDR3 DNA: TGTGCCAGCAGCAAGGGCGGAGGGGTTGGGGCCAACGTCCTGACTTTC.

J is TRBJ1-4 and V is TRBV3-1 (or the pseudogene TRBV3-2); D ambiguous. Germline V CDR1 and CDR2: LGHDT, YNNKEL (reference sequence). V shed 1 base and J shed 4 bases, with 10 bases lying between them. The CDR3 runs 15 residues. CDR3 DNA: TGTGCCAGCAGCCAAGGGCTGCCGGGTAATGAAAAACTGTTTTTT. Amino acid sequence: CASSQGLPGNEKLFF.

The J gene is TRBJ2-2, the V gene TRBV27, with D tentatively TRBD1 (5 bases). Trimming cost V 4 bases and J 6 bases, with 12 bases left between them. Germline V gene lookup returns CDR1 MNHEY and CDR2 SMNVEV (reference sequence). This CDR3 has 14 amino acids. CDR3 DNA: TGTGCCAGCAGTTCAGGGCCAGAGCCCGGGGAGCTGTTTTTT. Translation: CASSSGPEPGELFF.

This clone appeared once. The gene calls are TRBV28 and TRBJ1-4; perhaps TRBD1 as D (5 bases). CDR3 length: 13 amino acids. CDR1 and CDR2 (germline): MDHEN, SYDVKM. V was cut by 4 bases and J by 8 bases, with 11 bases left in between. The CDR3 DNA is TGTGCCAGCAGTTGGGGGGGTGGCGAAAAACTGTTTTTT. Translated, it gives CASSWGGGEKLFF.

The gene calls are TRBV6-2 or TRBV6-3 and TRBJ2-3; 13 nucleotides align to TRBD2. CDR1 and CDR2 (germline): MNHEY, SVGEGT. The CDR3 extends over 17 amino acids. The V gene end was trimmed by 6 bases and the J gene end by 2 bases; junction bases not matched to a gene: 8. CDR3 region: CASSSKLAGGLTDTQYF. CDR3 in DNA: TGTGCCAGCAGCTCAAAACTAGCGGGAGGGCTCACAGATACGCAGTATTTT.

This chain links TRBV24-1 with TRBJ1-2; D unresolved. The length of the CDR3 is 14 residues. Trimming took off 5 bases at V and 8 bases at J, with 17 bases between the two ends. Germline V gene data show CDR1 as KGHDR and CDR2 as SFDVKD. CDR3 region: CATSGPAGRGGYTF. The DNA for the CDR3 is TGTGCCACCAGTGGCCCGGCGGGGAGAGGGGGCTACACCTTC.

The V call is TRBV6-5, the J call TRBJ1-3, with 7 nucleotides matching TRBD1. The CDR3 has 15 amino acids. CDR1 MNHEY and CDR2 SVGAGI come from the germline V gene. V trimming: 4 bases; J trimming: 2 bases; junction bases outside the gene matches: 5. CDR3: CASSSRGQTGNTIYF. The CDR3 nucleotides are TGTGCCAGCAGTTCTAGGGGGCAAACTGGAAACACCATATATTTT.

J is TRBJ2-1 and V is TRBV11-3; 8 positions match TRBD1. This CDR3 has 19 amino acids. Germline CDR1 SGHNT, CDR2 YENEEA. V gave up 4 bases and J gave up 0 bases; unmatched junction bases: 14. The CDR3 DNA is TGTGCCAGCAGCTACACTCAACTGGGACAGGCTAACTCCTACAATGAGCAGTTCTTC. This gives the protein CASSYTQLGQANSYNEQFF.

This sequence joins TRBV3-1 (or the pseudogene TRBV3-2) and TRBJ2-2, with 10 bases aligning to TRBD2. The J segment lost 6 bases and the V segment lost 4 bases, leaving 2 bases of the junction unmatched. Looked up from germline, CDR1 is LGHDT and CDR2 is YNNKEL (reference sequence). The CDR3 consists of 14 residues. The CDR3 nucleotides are TGTGCCAGCAGCCTCGGGACTAGCGCCGGGGAGCTGTTTTTT. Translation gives CASSLGTSAGELFF.

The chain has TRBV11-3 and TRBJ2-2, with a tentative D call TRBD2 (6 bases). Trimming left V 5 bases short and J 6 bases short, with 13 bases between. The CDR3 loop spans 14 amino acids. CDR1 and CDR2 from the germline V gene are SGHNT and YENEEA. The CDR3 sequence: CASSPRGVPGELFF. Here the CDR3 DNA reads TGTGCCAGCAGCCCCCGCGGGGTCCCCGGGGAGCTGTTTTTT.

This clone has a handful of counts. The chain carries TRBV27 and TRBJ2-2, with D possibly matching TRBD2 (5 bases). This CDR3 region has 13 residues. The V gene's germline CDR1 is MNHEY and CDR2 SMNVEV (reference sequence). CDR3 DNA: TGTGTTGCTGGGCGGGTGAACACCGGGGAGCTGTTTTTT. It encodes CVAGRVNTGELFF.

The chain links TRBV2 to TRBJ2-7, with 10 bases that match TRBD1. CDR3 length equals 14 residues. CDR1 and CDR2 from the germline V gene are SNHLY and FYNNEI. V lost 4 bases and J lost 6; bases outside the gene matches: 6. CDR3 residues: CASSGDRGRGEQYF. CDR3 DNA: TGTGCCAGCAGTGGCGACAGGGGGCGCGGCGAGCAGTACTTC.

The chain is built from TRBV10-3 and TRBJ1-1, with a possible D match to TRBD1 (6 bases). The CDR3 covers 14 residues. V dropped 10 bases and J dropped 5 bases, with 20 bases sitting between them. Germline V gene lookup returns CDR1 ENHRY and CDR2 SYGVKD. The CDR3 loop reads CATTDPGDRTEAFF. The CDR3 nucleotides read TGTGCCACCACAGACCCAGGGGACCGAACTGAAGCTTTCTTT.

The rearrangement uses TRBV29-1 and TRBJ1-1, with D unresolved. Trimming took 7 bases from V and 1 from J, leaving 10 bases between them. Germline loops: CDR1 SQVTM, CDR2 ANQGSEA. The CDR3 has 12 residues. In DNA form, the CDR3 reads TGCAGCGGTCGGCGGGCGAACACTGAAGCTTTCTTT. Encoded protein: CSGRRANTEAFF.

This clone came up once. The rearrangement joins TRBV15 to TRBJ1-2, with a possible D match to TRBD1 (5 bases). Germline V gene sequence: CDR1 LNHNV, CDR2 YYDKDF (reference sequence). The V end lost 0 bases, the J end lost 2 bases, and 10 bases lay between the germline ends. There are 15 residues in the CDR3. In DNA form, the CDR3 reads TGTGCCACCAGCAGAGATATTGACAGCAACTATGGCTACACCTTC. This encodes CATSRDIDSNYGYTF.

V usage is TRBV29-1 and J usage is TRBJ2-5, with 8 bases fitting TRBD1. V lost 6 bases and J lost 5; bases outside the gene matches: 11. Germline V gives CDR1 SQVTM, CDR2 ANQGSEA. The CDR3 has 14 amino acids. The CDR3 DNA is TGCAGCGTGGGGGGACAGGTGAAAAGGGAGACCCAGTACTTC. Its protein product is CSVGGQVKRETQYF. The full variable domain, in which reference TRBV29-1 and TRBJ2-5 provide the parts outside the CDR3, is SAVISQKPSRDICQRGTSLTIQCQVDSQVTMMFWYRQQPGQSLTLIATANQGSEATYESGFVIDKFPISRPNLTFSTLTVSNMSPEDSSIYLCSVGGQVKRETQYFGPGTRLLVL.

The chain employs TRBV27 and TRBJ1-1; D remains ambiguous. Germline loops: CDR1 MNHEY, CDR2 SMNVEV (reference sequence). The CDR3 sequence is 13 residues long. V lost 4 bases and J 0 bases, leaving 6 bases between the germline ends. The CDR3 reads CASSSGLNTEAFF. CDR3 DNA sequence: TGTGCCAGCAGTTCAGGATTGAACACTGAAGCTTTCTTT.

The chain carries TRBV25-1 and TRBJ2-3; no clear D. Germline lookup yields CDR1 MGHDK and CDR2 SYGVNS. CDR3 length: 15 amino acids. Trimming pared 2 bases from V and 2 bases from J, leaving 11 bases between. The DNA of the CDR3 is TGTGCCAGCAGTGAAAGTGGTGTAGTCACAGATACGCAGTATTTT. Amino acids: CASSESGVVTDTQYF.

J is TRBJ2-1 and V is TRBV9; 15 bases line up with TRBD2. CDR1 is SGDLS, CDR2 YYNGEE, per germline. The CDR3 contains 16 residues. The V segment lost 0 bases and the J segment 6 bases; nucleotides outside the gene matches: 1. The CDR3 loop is CASSVAGLAGGNEQFF. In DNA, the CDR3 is TGTGCCAGCAGCGTAGCGGGACTAGCGGGAGGCAATGAGCAGTTCTTC.

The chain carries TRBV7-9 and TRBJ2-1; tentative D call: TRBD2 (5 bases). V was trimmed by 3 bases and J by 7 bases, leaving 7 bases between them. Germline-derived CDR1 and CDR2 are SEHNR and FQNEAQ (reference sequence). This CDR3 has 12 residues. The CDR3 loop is CASSFWENEQFF. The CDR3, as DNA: TGTGCCAGCAGCTTTTGGGAGAATGAGCAGTTCTTC. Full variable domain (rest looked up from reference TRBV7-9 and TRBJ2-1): DTGVSQNPRHKITKRGQNVTFRCDPISEHNRLYWYRQTLGQGPEFLTYFQNEAQLEKSRLLSDRFSAERPKGSFSTLEIQRTEQGDSAMYLCASSFWENEQFFGPGTRLTVL.